Below are 19 T cell receptor beta chains sequenced from a single sample in a study of T cells in Graves' hyperthyroidism and ophthalmopathy. Regions amplified from RNA transcripts were the TCR beta CDR3 regions. A first-round RT-PCR of the TCR CDR3 used the HTBI primer set. TCRdb itself ran the multiplex PCR reads through MiXCR, one entry per CDR3 protein. The table lists 400,000 to 550,000 distinct CDR3 sequences, approximately 15% of them singletons. What was sequenced was blood. The receptors were sampled from a woman under 30 with Graves' hyperthyroidism.

The table lists this clonotype with a few counts. One junction end does not reproduce the germline sequence, and a read error may be involved. The genes are TRBV11-2 and TRBJ1-3; tentatively, D is TRBD1 (5 bases). CDR3 length: 14 amino acids. Looked up from germline, CDR1 is SGHAT and CDR2 is FQNNGV. CDR3 sequence: CASRQVISGDTIYF. DNA of the CDR3: TGTGCCAGCAGACAGGTTATCTCTGGAGACACCATATATTTT.

As for this clonotype: Being one base from a much bigger clone, this may be a read error. The genes are TRBV6-1 and TRBJ2-2; no reliable D call. Germline lookup yields CDR1 MNHNS and CDR2 SASEGT. The V end was cut by 5 bases, the J end by 9 bases, with 7 bases between. The CDR3 contains 11 residues. The CDR3 coding sequence is TGTGCCAGCAGTAGGAACAGGGAGCTGTTTTTT. Translated: CASSRNRELFF.

Many counts were recorded for this clonotype. The V and J genes are TRBV5-1 and TRBJ1-4, with 9 bases matching TRBD1. With V trimmed by 4 bases and J by 8 bases, 6 bases remained unmatched. CDR3 length equals 14 residues. The germline V gene encodes CDR1 SGHRS and CDR2 YFSETQ. The CDR3 bases are TGCGCCAGCAGCCGACAGGGGGAAGTGGAAAAACTGTTTTTT. This encodes CASSRQGEVEKLFF.

V gene TRBV4-1 combines with J gene TRBJ1-3; D call uncertain. Trimming shortened V by 1 base and J by 5 bases, and 12 bases separated the two germline ends. Germline V lookup: CDR1 MGHRA, CDR2 YSYEKL. The CDR3 covers 15 residues. CDR3 bases: TGCGCCAGCAGCCAAGTCACGGGTAGAAGAAACACCATATATTTT. Translation: CASSQVTGRRNTIYF.

The rearrangement links TRBV7-9 to TRBJ2-3, with 10 nucleotides matching TRBD1. The CDR3 runs 16 residues. Germline V CDR1 and CDR2: SEHNR, FQNEAQ (reference sequence). V trimming: 4 bases; J trimming: 2 bases; junction bases outside the gene matches: 6. Written as DNA, the CDR3 is TGTGCCAGCAGCTCCCAGGACAGGGGGAACACAGATACGCAGTATTTT. It specifies CASSSQDRGNTDTQYF.

This clonotype has ten or more counts. The V call is TRBV6-1, the J call TRBJ2-1; the D call may be TRBD1 or TRBD2 (5 bases each). V lost 4 bases and J 7 bases, leaving 23 bases between the germline ends. The CDR3 runs 17 residues. Germline V CDR1 and CDR2: MNHNS, SASEGT. The CDR3 loop is CASSVEVGTSISNEQFF. CDR3 sequence (DNA): TGTGCCAGCAGTGTAGAGGTCGGGACCTCCATAAGTAATGAGCAGTTCTTC.

This clonotype appeared many times. The chain couples TRBV30 to TRBJ2-1; D is ambiguous. Trimming took off 1 base at V and 6 bases at J, with 7 bases between the two ends. Per the germline V gene, CDR1 is GTSNPN and CDR2 is SVGIG (reference sequence). The CDR3 has 12 amino acids. DNA of the CDR3: TGTGCCTGGAGTGCCGGCTCCAATGAGCAGTTCTTC. This encodes CAWSAGSNEQFF.

This clonotype was found many times. The V gene is TRBV7-8, the J gene TRBJ2-3; TRBD1 matches 8 bases. V lost 1 base to trimming and J lost 0 bases; unmatched junction nucleotides: 0. Per germline, CDR1 SGHVS and CDR2 FQNEAQ. CDR3 size: 15 residues. DNA for the CDR3: TGTGCCAGCAGCTTAGGGACAGGGAGCACAGATACGCAGTATTTT. This gives the protein CASSLGTGSTDTQYF.

The CDR3 spells CASSPGGFMNTEAFF. The DNA for the CDR3 is TGTGCCAGCAGCCCAGGGGGATTCATGAACACTGAAGCTTTCTTT. The chain employs TRBV7-9 and TRBJ1-1; 7 bases are a match to TRBD1. The CDR3 runs 15 residues. CDR1 is SEHNR and CDR2 is FQNEAQ in the germline V gene (reference sequence). The junction had 6 bases not matched to a gene; V was cut back by 5 bases and J by 0 bases.

This clonotype occurred many times. The chain combines TRBV6-1 with TRBJ2-5, with D unresolved. This CDR3 has 13 residues. The germline V and J ends were trimmed by 8 bases and 1 base, with 11 bases remaining between them. Germline CDR1 reads MNHNS; CDR2 reads SASEGT. Here the CDR3 DNA reads TGTGCCAGCGCCAGGCGCCTCCAAGAGACCCAGTACTTC. Amino acids: CASARRLQETQYF.

This clonotype was recorded many times. This chain links TRBV7-9 with TRBJ1-2; TRBD1 is a possible D gene (5 bases). Trimming left V 7 bases short and J 4 bases short, with 16 bases between. The CDR3 runs 14 residues. Germline assignment: CDR1 SEHNR and CDR2 FQNEAQ (reference sequence). CDR3 protein: CASTLRTGGYGYTF. The CDR3, as DNA: TGTGCCAGCACCCTTCGGACGGGGGGCTATGGCTACACCTTC.

In this sample, this clonotype turned up many times. The chain carries TRBV5-1 and TRBJ1-5; weak D call: TRBD1 (5 bases). The germline V gene has CDR1 SGHRS and CDR2 YFSETQ. Trimming removed 5 bases from V and 1 base from J, with 7 bases in between. The CDR3 sequence is 13 residues long. For the CDR3, the DNA is TGCGCCAGCAGGCGGGACAGCAATCAGCCCCAGCATTTT. Encoded protein: CASRRDSNQPQHF.

The sample holds many counts of this clonotype. This rearrangement joins TRBV12-3 or TRBV12-4 to TRBJ2-3; D possibly corresponds to TRBD2 (5 bases). V was shortened by 5 bases and J by 0 bases, with 12 bases between the two germline ends. The CDR3 has 15 residues. Here the CDR3 reads CASSDAGRSTDTQYF. CDR3 nucleotide sequence: TGTGCCAGCAGTGACGCGGGTAGGAGCACAGATACGCAGTATTTT.

This clonotype was counted at least ten times. The gene calls are TRBV24-1 and TRBJ1-1; a possible D gene is TRBD1 (5 bases). Per germline, CDR1 KGHDR and CDR2 SFDVKD. The CDR3 loop spans 13 amino acids. V shed 3 bases and J shed 2 bases, with 6 bases lying between them. The CDR3 loop is CATSDRDNTEAFF. The CDR3 DNA follows: TGTGCCACCAGTGATCGGGACAACACTGAAGCTTTCTTT.

The chain uses TRBV5-1 and TRBJ1-5; 8 bases map to TRBD1. Germline V gene lookup returns CDR1 SGHRS and CDR2 YFSETQ. CDR3 size: 13 residues. The V and J ends lost 7 bases and 5 bases, in that order; junction bases with no gene match: 5. CDR3 sequence: CASATGADQPQHF. For the CDR3, the DNA is TGCGCCAGCGCGACAGGGGCGGATCAGCCCCAGCATTTT.

Comments on this clonotype: A clone one base away is much larger, so this may be a read error. CDR3 coding DNA: TGCAGTCCGCCGGGGGGTAGTAGGTCCTACGAGCAGTACTTC. It specifies CSPPGGSRSYEQYF. The chain links TRBV20-1 to TRBJ2-7; TRBD2 aligns across 7 bases. Germline V gives CDR1 DFQATT, CDR2 SNEGSKA (reference sequence). V dropped 8 bases and J dropped 1; count of bases not matched to a gene: 11. The CDR3 is made up of 14 amino acids.

This clonotype appeared many times. CDR3 in DNA: TGTGCCAGCAGCCAATTGTCCCGGGGCTCGTCGTATGGCTACACCTTC. Its protein is CASSQLSRGSSYGYTF. The rearrangement links TRBV3-1 to TRBJ1-2; perhaps TRBD1 as D (5 bases). This CDR3 region has 16 residues. CDR1 and CDR2 (germline): LGHDT, YNNKEL (reference sequence). The V gene lost 2 bases and the J gene lost 5 bases, with 18 bases spanning the gap.

This clonotype was recorded at least ten times. The rearrangement links TRBV6-1 to TRBJ1-6, with a weak D call TRBD1 (6 bases). The ends were cut back, 5 bases at V and 7 bases at J, with 15 bases in the middle. CDR1 is MNHNS, CDR2 SASEGT, per germline. The CDR3 spans 15 residues. CDR3: CASSYGGTQNSPLHF. The CDR3 DNA reads as TGTGCCAGCAGTTACGGGGGGACACAGAATTCACCCCTCCACTTT.

This clonotype has a single count. The rearrangement links TRBV24-1 to TRBJ2-5, with D hard to call. V lost 5 bases to trimming and J lost 1 base, with 13 bases between them. The CDR3 has 15 amino acids. Germline CDR1 reads KGHDR; CDR2 reads SFDVKD. In DNA, the CDR3 is TGTGCCACCAGTGTGGAAGACGCCTTCCAAGAGACCCAGTACTTC. Amino acid sequence: CATSVEDAFQETQYF.